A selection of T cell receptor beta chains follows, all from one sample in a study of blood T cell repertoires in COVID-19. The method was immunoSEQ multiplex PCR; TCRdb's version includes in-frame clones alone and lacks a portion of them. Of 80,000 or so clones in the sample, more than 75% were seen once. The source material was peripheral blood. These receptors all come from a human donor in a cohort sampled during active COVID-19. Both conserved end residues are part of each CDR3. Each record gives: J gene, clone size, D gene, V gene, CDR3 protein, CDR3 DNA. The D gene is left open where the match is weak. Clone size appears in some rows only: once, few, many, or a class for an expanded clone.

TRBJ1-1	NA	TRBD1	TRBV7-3	CASSRQGKSTEAFF	TGTGCCAGCAGCCGACAGGGAAAGTCCACTGAAGCTTTCTTT
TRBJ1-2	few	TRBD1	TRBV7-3	CASSEGTGAGYGYTF	TGTGCCAGCAGCGAGGGGACAGGGGCGGGCTATGGCTACACCTTC
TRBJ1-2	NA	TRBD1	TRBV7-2	CASSHGTGDGYTF	TGTGCCAGCAGCCACGGGACAGGGGACGGCTACACCTTC
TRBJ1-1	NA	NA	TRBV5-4	CASSPRQEINTEAFF	TGTGCCAGCAGCCCTCGACAGGAAATTAACACTGAAGCTTTCTTT
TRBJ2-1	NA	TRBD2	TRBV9	CASSGLAGGVNEQFF	TGTGCCAGCAGCGGCCTAGCGGGCGGGGTCAATGAGCAGTTCTTC
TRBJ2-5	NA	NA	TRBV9	CASSVGGGAFQETQYF	TGTGCCAGCAGCGTAGGTGGGGGGGCTTTCCAAGAGACCCAGTACTTC
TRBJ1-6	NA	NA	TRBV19	CASSRETAQNSPLHF	TGTGCCAGTAGCCGAGAGACAGCTCAAAATTCACCCCTCCACTTT
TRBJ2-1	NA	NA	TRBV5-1	CASTVVGAPGGHEQFF	TGCGCCAGTACAGTAGTCGGGGCACCCGGGGGGCATGAGCAGTTCTTC
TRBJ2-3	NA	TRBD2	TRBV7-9	CASSLVAGASTDTQYF	TGTGCCAGCAGCTTAGTAGCGGGGGCTAGCACAGATACGCAGTATTTT
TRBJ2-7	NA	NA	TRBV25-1	CASRGAGSSYEQYF	TGTGCCAGCAGGGGCGCAGGGTCGTCCTACGAGCAGTACTTC
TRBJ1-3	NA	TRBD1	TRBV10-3	CAISQTNLQSDREYGNTIYF	TGTGCCATCAGTCAAACCAACCTTCAGTCGGACAGGGAGTATGGAAACACCATATATTTT
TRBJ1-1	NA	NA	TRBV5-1	CASSGNSGLSTEAFF	TGCGCCAGCAGCGGGAACAGCGGATTGAGCACGGAAGCTTTCTTT
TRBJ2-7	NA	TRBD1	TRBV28	CASRPGTGDGEQYF	TGTGCCAGCAGACCTGGGACAGGGGACGGCGAGCAGTACTTC
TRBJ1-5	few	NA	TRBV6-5	CASSYDRLNQPQHF	TGTGCCAGCAGTTATGACAGGCTCAATCAGCCCCAGCATTTT
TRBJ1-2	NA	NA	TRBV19	CASSPRGQGYGYTF	TGTGCCAGTAGTCCCCGCGGGCAGGGGTATGGCTACACCTTC
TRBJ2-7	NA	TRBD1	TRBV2	CASNPGWDRSYEQYF	TGTGCCAGCAACCCCGGTTGGGACAGATCCTACGAGCAGTACTTC
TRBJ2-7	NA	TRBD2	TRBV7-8	CASSLVYGTSDEQYF	TGTGCCAGCAGCTTAGTTTACGGGACTAGCGACGAGCAGTACTTC
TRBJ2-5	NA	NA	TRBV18	CASSPQQGLEETQYF	TGTGCCAGCTCACCCCAACAGGGTTTGGAAGAGACCCAGTACTTC
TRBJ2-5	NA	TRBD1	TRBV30	CAWRRDSLQETQYF	TGTGCCTGGAGACGGGACAGCCTCCAAGAGACCCAGTACTTC
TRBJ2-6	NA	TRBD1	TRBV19	CASSVRQGKNKYSGANVLTF	TGTGCCAGTAGTGTAAGACAGGGGAAAAATAAATACTCTGGGGCCAACGTCCTGACTTTC
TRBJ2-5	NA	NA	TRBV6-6	CASYTTGTPSAQYF	TGTGCCAGCTATACCACTGGGACTCCTTCGGCCCAGTACTTC
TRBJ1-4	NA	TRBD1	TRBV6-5	CASSLTGGKLFF	TGTGCCAGCAGCCTCACAGGGGGAAAACTGTTTTTT
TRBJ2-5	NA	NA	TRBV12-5	CASQGGGETQYF	TGTGCTAGTCAAGGGGGAGGGGAGACCCAGTACTTC